This TCR beta chain was captured in a study of radiotherapy plus CTLA-4 blockade in lung cancer. Study results and limitations: Best predicting response, reportedly, were early blood T cell clone dynamics, with interferon-beta.

On this clone itself: Its specificity is unknown.

Libraries were prepared by immunoSEQ multiplex PCR; TCRdb keeps only in-frame clonotypes and omits some of them. Here the sample spans 60,000 to 85,000 clones, about 87% being singletons. V gave up 5 bases and J gave up 1 base; unmatched junction bases: 3. Germline-derived CDR1 and CDR2 are SGHTA and FQGNSA. This CDR3 has 15 amino acids. The chain employs TRBV7-2 and TRBJ2-1; TRBD2 matches 9 bases. The specimen comprised peripheral blood, sampled from a patient treated with radiotherapy plus ipilimumab. This receptor was identified in a human donor with non-small cell lung cancer who had stable disease on radiotherapy plus ipilimumab. CDR3 protein: CASSLSGGSYNEQFF. In DNA, the CDR3 is TGTGCCAGCAGCCTTAGCGGGGGTTCCTACAATGAGCAGTTCTTC.